This entry lists 28 T cell receptor beta chains sequenced from one sample in a study of CD8+CD57+ T cells in acquired aplastic anemia. Genomic DNA, serving as template, underwent TCR beta VDJ and CDR3 profiling. TCRdb ran MiXCR on the reads and lists one entry per CDR3 protein. The table lists about 58,000 distinct CDR3 sequences, roughly three fifths of them singletons. Selection for sequencing was limited to patients who had shown CD8+CD57+ cell expansion by flow cytometry. Material for sequencing was sorted CD4+, CD8+, or CD8+CD57+ T cells (not recorded which) from PBMCs. The receptors were gathered from a human donor with aplastic anemia.

This clonotype appeared many times. The chain carries TRBV9 and TRBJ1-1, with D possibly matching TRBD1 (6 bases). This CDR3 has 15 residues. V was shortened by 3 bases and J by 6 bases, with 18 bases between the two germline ends. CDR1 SGDLS and CDR2 YYNGEE come from the germline V gene. CDR3 sequence reads: CASSGGTGSTSEAFF. The CDR3 DNA follows: TGTGCCAGCAGCGGAGGAACAGGGTCTACGTCTGAAGCTTTCTTT.

This clonotype was seen repeatedly, ten times or more. The chain combines TRBV11-2 with TRBJ2-3; D possibly uses TRBD1 or TRBD2 (5 bases each). This CDR3 comprises 15 residues. Germline-derived CDR1 and CDR2 are SGHAT and FQNNGV. Trimming took 3 bases from V and 0 from J, leaving 10 bases between them. The CDR3 DNA is TGTGCCAGCAGCTTTCGACGGGACAGCACAGATACGCAGTATTTT. Its protein is CASSFRRDSTDTQYF.

This clonotype was observed at least ten times. This chain connects TRBV7-9 to TRBJ1-6; tentatively, D is TRBD1 (6 bases). Germline CDR1 is SEHNR and CDR2 is FQNEAQ (reference sequence). The ends were cut back, 5 bases at V and 0 bases at J, with 17 bases in the middle. The CDR3 sequence is 18 residues long. The CDR3 is CASSLSGEQGSYNSPLHF. The CDR3 coding sequence is TGTGCCAGCAGCCTTTCGGGGGAACAGGGCTCCTATAATTCACCCCTCCACTTT. Supplemented by reference TRBV7-9 and TRBJ1-6, the full variable domain reads DTGVSQNPRHKITKRGQNVTFRCDPISEHNRLYWYRQTLGQGPEFLTYFQNEAQLEKSRLLSDRFSAERPKGSFSTLEIQRTEQGDSAMYLCASSLSGEQGSYNSPLHFGNGTRLTVT.

In this sample, this clonotype turned up many times. The chain employs TRBV4-2 and TRBJ2-5; the match to TRBD1 covers 7 bases. The V and J ends lost 4 bases and 5 bases, in that order; junction bases with no gene match: 13. The CDR3 spans 16 residues. From germline, CDR1 is LGHNA and CDR2 YNFKEQ. The CDR3 bases are TGTGCCAGCAGCCTCTATAGACAGGGCTGGGAGGAGACCCAGTACTTC. Translated, it gives CASSLYRQGWEETQYF.

V is TRBV15 and J is TRBJ2-6, with D unresolved. The CDR3 runs 17 residues. Trimming stripped 4 bases from V and 0 bases from J, with 13 bases between. Germline CDR1 reads LNHNV; CDR2 reads YYDKDF (reference sequence). CDR3: CATSTEKSSSGANVLTF. CDR3 DNA sequence: TGTGCCACCAGCACGGAGAAGTCTAGCTCTGGGGCCAACGTCCTGACTTTC.

A word on this clonotype: It may be a read error: a sequence one base away is much more abundant. V gene TRBV4-1 combines with J gene TRBJ1-4, with a possible D match to TRBD1 (5 bases). This CDR3 spans 13 amino acids. Per germline, CDR1 MGHRA and CDR2 YSYEKL. CDR3 amino acids: CASSLNQGEKMFF. The CDR3 DNA is TGCGCCAGCAGTCTAAACCAGGGAGAAAAAATGTTTTTT.

This clonotype came up many times. The V gene is TRBV27, the J gene TRBJ1-5; D is possibly TRBD1 (5 bases). Trimming shortened V by 0 bases and J by 2 bases, and 11 bases separated the two germline ends. Germline V gene sequence: CDR1 MNHEY, CDR2 SMNVEV (reference sequence). The CDR3 loop spans 16 amino acids. CDR3 sequence reads: CASSLSSGDRNQPQHF. The CDR3, as DNA: TGTGCCAGCAGTTTATCCTCGGGGGACCGCAATCAGCCCCAGCATTTT.

The chain carries TRBV2 and TRBJ1-1; 7 bases fit TRBD1. This CDR3 region has 13 residues. Germline-derived CDR1 and CDR2 are SNHLY and FYNNEI. Trimming cost V 11 bases and J 1 base; bases outside gene matches: 7. DNA of the CDR3: TGTGCCGGACGACAGGGAGCGAACACTGAAGCTTTCTTT. Protein sequence: CAGRQGANTEAFF.

The CDR3 sequence is CSVDSAHRGNEQFF. CDR3 bases: TGCAGCGTTGACTCGGCACACAGGGGCAATGAGCAGTTCTTC. The chain joins TRBV29-1 to TRBJ2-1; 7 nucleotides match TRBD1. The CDR3 length is 14 residues. Germline values: CDR1 SQVTM, CDR2 ANQGSEA. The V and J ends lost 3 bases and 6 bases, in that order; junction bases with no gene match: 8.

The J gene is TRBJ1-2, the V gene TRBV2, with D unclear. The V gene's germline CDR1 is SNHLY and CDR2 FYNNEI. The V end lost 9 bases, the J end lost 8 bases, and 10 bases lay between the germline ends. There are 10 residues in the CDR3. CDR3 bases: TGTGCCAGGAAAGACGGGGGCTACACCTTC. It yields the protein CARKDGGYTF.

J is TRBJ2-5 and V is TRBV18; D may be TRBD1 (5 bases). Germline CDR1 is KGHSH and CDR2 is LQKENI. Between the trimmed V and J ends, which lost 0 bases and 3 bases, there was a span of 5 bases. The CDR3 consists of 13 residues. The CDR3 spells CASSPPTEETQYF. The CDR3 DNA is TGTGCCAGCTCACCACCGACAGAAGAGACCCAGTACTTC.

Comments on this clonotype: At one end, the junction sequence differs from germline, possibly due to a read error. The chain uses TRBV2 and TRBJ1-2; unclear D gene. The CDR3 is 16 residues long. Germline lookup yields CDR1 SNHLY and CDR2 FYNNEI. CDR3 in DNA: TGTGCCAGCGGTGAGGAAGGGCTATATCGGCCGTATGGCTACATCTTC. This encodes CASGEEGLYRPYGYIF.

This chain connects TRBV29-1 to TRBJ2-7; 8 bases match TRBD1. The CDR3 loop spans 16 amino acids. V lost 4 bases to trimming and J lost 6 bases; unmatched junction nucleotides: 17. The germline CDR1 and CDR2 sequences are SQVTM and ANQGSEA. The CDR3 loop is CSVVGFDRGETLEQYF. The CDR3 region has the DNA TGCAGCGTTGTTGGTTTCGACAGGGGCGAAACCCTCGAGCAGTACTTC.

The chain couples TRBV10-2 to TRBJ2-1; D is unclear. V was trimmed by 2 bases and J by 6 bases, leaving 8 bases between them. Germline CDR1 reads WSHSY; CDR2 reads SAAADI. This CDR3 contains 13 residues. The CDR3, as DNA: TGCGCCAGCAGTGAGCAGTTAAGCAATGAGCAGTTCTTC. This codes for CASSEQLSNEQFF.

V and J are TRBV6-1 and TRBJ1-1; no clear D gene. The CDR3 sequence is 13 residues long. V was clipped by 8 bases and J by 4 bases, with 14 bases between them. Germline-derived CDR1 and CDR2 are MNHNS and SASEGT. This CDR3 reads CASAAGRPTEAFF. CDR3 nucleotides: TGTGCCAGCGCCGCGGGTAGGCCCACTGAAGCTTTCTTT.

This clonotype was detected a few times. A much larger clone differs from this one at a single base, so this may be a read error. It is likely a read error, because the conserved phenylalanine at the end of the CDR3 is missing. J is TRBJ1-1 and V is TRBV4-1; D ambiguous. Trimming stripped 0 bases from V and 0 bases from J, with 5 bases between. The germline V gene has CDR1 MGHRA and CDR2 YSYEKL. The CDR3 is 14 residues long. CDR3 in amino acids: CASSQEGMNTEAFL. In DNA, the CDR3 is TGCGCCAGCAGCCAAGAGGGGATGAACACTGAAGCTTTCCTT.

This chain joins TRBV29-1 and TRBJ2-7; no firm D call. Trimming took 3 bases from V and 3 from J, leaving 12 bases between them. In germline, CDR1 is SQVTM, CDR2 ANQGSEA. The CDR3 contains 13 residues. DNA for the CDR3: TGCAGCGTTGATGATGGTTTAGGCTACGAGCAGTACTTC. It codes for CSVDDGLGYEQYF.

With regard to this clonotype: A read error may produce the germline difference seen at one junction end. This chain joins TRBV2 and TRBJ1-2, with 9 bases aligning to TRBD1. The germline CDR1 and CDR2 sequences are SNHLY and FYNNEI. The CDR3 sequence is 14 residues long. CDR3 residues: CASRNLQGANGYTF. CDR3 nucleotide sequence: TGTGCAAGCAGAAATCTACAGGGGGCGAATGGCTACACCTTC.

The chain combines TRBV13 with TRBJ2-6; maybe TRBD2 (5 bases). Germline V lookup: CDR1 PRHDT, CDR2 FYEKMQ (reference sequence). Trimming left V 4 bases short and J 0 bases short, with 16 bases between. This CDR3 spans 18 amino acids. The CDR3 DNA is TGTGCCAGCAGCTCGCGGACTGATAGCAGCTCTGGGGCCAACGTCCTGACTTTC. It translates to CASSSRTDSSSGANVLTF. Variable domain in full (rest from reference TRBV13 and TRBJ2-6): AAGVIQSPRHLIKEKRETATLKCYPIPRHDTVYWYQQGPGQDPQFLISFYEKMQSDKGSIPDRFSAQQFSDYHSELNMSSLELGDSALYFCASSSRTDSSSGANVLTFGAGSRLTVL.

This sequence joins TRBV19 and TRBJ1-5; the match to TRBD1 covers 8 bases. The junction had 4 bases not matched to a gene; V was cut back by 4 bases and J by 5 bases. The V gene's germline CDR1 is LNHDA and CDR2 SQIVND (reference sequence). The CDR3 has 14 amino acids. The CDR3 protein is CASSSGQGYQPQHF. For the CDR3, the DNA is TGTGCCAGTAGTAGCGGACAGGGATATCAGCCCCAGCATTTT.

Many counts were recorded for this clonotype. V gene TRBV6-5 combines with J gene TRBJ1-1; D is uncertain. Between the trimmed V and J ends, which lost 2 bases and 0 bases, there was a span of 7 bases. The CDR3 has 14 amino acids. CDR1 and CDR2 (germline): MNHEY, SVGAGI. For the CDR3, the DNA is TGTGCCAGCAGTTACGAAGAGATGAACACTGAAGCTTTCTTT. Translated: CASSYEEMNTEAFF.

This clonotype was recorded at least ten times. The chain combines TRBV28 with TRBJ1-2; possibly TRBD1 for D (6 bases). V shed 5 bases and J shed 4 bases, with 11 bases lying between them. Germline V lookup: CDR1 MDHEN, CDR2 SYDVKM. The CDR3 totals 13 residues. In DNA form, the CDR3 reads TGTGCCAGCAGTCCCGACAGGTCCTATGGCTACACCTTC. Amino acids: CASSPDRSYGYTF.

The chain joins TRBV16 to TRBJ2-3, with unresolved D. The CDR3 is 14 amino acids. CDR1 and CDR2 from the germline V gene are KGHSY and FQNENV. V was cut by 0 bases and J by 5 bases, with 9 bases left in between. The CDR3 DNA is TGTGCCAGCAGCCAATCGGTCGTCGTAGATACGCAGTATTTT. Its protein is CASSQSVVVDTQYF.

This clonotype occurred many times. The rearrangement uses TRBV13 and TRBJ1-6; 10 bases align to TRBD1. J gave up 12 bases and V 0 bases, and 5 bases lay outside the gene matches. This CDR3 contains 15 residues. CDR1 and CDR2 (germline): PRHDT, FYEKMQ (reference sequence). The CDR3 spells CASSLGGTGEVPLHF. The CDR3 DNA sequence: TGTGCCAGCAGCTTAGGCGGGACAGGGGAGGTACCCCTCCACTTT.

CDR3 nucleotide sequence: TGTGCCAGCAGTGAGTCCGAGGCAGTGACTGAAGCTTTCTTT. It specifies CASSESEAVTEAFF. The chain couples TRBV2 to TRBJ1-1; D is uncertain. CDR1 SNHLY and CDR2 FYNNEI come from the germline V gene. The V end lost 3 bases, the J end lost 5 bases, and 13 bases lay between the germline ends. The CDR3 totals 14 residues.

The rearrangement links TRBV19 to TRBJ1-5, with 10 bases identical to TRBD1. V lost 6 bases and J lost 4; bases outside the gene matches: 3. From germline, CDR1 is LNHDA and CDR2 SQIVND (reference sequence). There are 14 residues in the CDR3. Here the CDR3 reads CASRRTGGNQPQHF. The CDR3 DNA follows: TGTGCCAGTAGGCGGACAGGGGGGAATCAGCCCCAGCATTTT.

V gene TRBV5-6 combines with J gene TRBJ2-7; 8 bases fit TRBD1. CDR1 is SGHDT, CDR2 YYEEEE, per germline. The CDR3 has 13 residues. Trimming at V came to 5 bases and at J to 2 bases, leaving 3 bases not matched to a gene. CDR3 sequence reads: CASRQGGAYEQYV. The CDR3 region has the DNA TGTGCCAGCAGACAGGGGGGAGCCTACGAGCAGTACGTC.

The chain employs TRBV29-1 and TRBJ1-2, with D perhaps TRBD1 (5 bases). This CDR3 comprises 13 residues. The V and J ends lost 3 bases and 6 bases respectively, with 14 bases between them. CDR1 is SQVTM and CDR2 is ANQGSEA in the germline V gene. CDR3 coding DNA: TGCAGCGTTGATGGATGGGGGGGACATGGCTACACCTTC. This codes for CSVDGWGGHGYTF.